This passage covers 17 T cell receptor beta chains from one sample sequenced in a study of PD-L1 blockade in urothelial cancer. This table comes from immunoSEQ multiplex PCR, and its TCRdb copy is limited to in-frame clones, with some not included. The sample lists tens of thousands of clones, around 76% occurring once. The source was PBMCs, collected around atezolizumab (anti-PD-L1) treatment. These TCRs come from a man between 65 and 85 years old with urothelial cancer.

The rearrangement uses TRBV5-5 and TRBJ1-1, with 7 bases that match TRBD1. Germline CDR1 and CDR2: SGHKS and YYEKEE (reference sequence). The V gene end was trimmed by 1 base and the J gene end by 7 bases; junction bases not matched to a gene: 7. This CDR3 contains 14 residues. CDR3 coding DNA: TGTGCCAGCAGCTTGTTTGTGCGGGACAGTGAAGCTTTCTTT. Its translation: CASSLFVRDSEAFF.

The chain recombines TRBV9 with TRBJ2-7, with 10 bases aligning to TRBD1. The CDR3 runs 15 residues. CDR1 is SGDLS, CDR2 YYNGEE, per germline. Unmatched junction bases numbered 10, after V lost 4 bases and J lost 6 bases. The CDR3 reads CASSFSGTGVGEQYF. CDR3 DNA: TGTGCCAGCAGCTTTTCCGGGACAGGGGTCGGCGAGCAGTACTTC.

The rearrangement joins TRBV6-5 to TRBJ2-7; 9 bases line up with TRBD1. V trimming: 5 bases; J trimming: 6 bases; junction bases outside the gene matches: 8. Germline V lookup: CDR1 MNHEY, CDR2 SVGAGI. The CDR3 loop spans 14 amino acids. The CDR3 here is CASSDGTGTPEQYF. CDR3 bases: TGTGCCAGCAGTGACGGGACAGGGACGCCCGAGCAGTACTTC.

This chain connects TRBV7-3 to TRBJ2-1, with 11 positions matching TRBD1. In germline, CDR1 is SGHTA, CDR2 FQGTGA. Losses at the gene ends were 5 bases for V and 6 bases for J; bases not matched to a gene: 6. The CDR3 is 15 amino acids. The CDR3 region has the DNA TGTGCCAGCAGCCCTCGGACAGGGGGCATCAATGAGCAGTTCTTC. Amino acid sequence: CASSPRTGGINEQFF.

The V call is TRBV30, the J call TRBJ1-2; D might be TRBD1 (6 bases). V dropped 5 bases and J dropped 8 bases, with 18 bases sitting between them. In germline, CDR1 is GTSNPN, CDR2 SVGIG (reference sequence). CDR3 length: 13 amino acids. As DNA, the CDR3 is TGTGCCTGGGCTCGGCGGGGGGCGTTAGGCTACACCTTC. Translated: CAWARRGALGYTF.

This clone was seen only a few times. CDR3 in DNA: TGTGCCAGCAGCTTAGGTCTTACGGCCCAGTACTTC. It codes for CASSLGLTAQYF. This chain connects TRBV7-9 to TRBJ2-5; D gene unclear. Deletions cut 1 base from V and 9 bases from J, with 9 bases between. Germline-derived CDR1 and CDR2 are SEHNR and FQNEAQ (reference sequence). The CDR3 extends over 12 amino acids.

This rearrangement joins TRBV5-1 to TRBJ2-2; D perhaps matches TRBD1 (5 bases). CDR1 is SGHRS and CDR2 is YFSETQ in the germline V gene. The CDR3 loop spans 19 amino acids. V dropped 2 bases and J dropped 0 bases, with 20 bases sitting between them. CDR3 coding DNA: TGCGCCAGCAGCTTCTCTGGGGCAGGGAACATCGCGAACACCGGGGAGCTGTTTTTT. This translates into CASSFSGAGNIANTGELFF. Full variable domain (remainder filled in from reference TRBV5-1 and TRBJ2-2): KAGVTQTPRYLIKTRGQQVTLSCSPISGHRSVSWYQQTPGQGLQFLFEYFSETQRNKGNFPGRFSGRQFSNSRSEMNVSTLELGDSALYLCASSFSGAGNIANTGELFFGEGSRLTVL.

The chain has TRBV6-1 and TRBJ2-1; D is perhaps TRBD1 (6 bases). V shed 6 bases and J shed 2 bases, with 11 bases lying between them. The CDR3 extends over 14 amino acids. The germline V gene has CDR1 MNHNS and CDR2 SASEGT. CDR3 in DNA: TGTGCCAGCAGCAAACAGGGCCCCTACAATGAGCAGTTCTTC. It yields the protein CASSKQGPYNEQFF.

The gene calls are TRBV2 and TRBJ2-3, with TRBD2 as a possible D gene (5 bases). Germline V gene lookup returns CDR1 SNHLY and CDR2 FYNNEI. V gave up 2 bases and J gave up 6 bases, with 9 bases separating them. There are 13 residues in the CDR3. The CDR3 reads CASSESWEDTQYF. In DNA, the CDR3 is TGTGCCAGCAGTGAAAGTTGGGAGGATACGCAGTATTTT.

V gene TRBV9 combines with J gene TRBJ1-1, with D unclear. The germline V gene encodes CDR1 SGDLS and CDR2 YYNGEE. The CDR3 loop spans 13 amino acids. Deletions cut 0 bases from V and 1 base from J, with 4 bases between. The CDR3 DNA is TGTGCCAGCAGCGTAGCTCCGAACACTGAAGCTTTCTTT. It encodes CASSVAPNTEAFF.

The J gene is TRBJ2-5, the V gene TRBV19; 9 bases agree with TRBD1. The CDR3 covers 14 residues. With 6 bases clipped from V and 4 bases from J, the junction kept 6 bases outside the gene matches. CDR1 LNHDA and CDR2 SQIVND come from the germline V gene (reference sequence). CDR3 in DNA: TGTGCCAGTAGCGAACAGGGGGCTGGAGAGACCCAGTACTTC. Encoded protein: CASSEQGAGETQYF.

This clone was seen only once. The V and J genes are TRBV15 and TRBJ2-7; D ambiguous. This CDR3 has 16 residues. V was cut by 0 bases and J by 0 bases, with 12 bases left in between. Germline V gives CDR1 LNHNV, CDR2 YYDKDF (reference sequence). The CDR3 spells CATSRDLSTVSYEQYF. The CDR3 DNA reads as TGTGCCACCAGCAGAGATTTGAGTACTGTCTCCTACGAGCAGTACTTC.

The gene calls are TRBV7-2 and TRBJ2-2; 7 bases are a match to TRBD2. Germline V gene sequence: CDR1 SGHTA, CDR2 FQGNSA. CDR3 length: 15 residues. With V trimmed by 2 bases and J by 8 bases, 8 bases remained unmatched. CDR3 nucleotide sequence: TGTGCCAGCAGCTTACAGCGGGGACGGGGTGGGGAGCTGTTTTTT. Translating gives CASSLQRGRGGELFF.

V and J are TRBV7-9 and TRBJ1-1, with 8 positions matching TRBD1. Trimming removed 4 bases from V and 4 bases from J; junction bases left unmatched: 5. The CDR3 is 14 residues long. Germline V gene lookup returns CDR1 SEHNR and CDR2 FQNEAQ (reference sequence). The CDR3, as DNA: TGTGCCAGCAGCTCCTCAGGGGGCGGCACTGAAGCTTTCTTT. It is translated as CASSSSGGGTEAFF.

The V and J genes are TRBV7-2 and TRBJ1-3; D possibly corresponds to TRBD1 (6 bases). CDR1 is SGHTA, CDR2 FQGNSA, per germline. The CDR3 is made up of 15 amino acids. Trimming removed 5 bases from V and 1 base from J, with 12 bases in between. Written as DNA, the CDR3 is TGTGCCAGCAGCGCGGTACAGGGATCTGGAAACACCATATATTTT. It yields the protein CASSAVQGSGNTIYF.

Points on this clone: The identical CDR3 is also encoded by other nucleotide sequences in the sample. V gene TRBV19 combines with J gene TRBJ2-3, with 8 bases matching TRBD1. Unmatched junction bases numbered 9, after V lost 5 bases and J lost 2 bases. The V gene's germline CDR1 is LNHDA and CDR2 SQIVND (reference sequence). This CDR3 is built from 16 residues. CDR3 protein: CASSLRQGWDTDTQYF. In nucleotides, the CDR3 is TGTGCCAGTAGTCTACGACAGGGGTGGGACACAGATACGCAGTATTTT. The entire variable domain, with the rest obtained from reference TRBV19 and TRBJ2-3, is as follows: DGGITQSPKYLFRKEGQNVTLSCEQNLNHDAMYWYRQDPGQGLRLIYYSQIVNDFQKGDIAEGYSVSREKKESFPLTVTSAQKNPTAFYLCASSLRQGWDTDTQYFGPGTRLTVL.

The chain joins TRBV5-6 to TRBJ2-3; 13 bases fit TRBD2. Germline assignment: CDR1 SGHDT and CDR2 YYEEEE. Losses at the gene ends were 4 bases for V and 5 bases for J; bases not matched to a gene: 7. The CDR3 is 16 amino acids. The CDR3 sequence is CASSRGLAGDEDTQYF. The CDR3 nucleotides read TGTGCCAGCAGCCGCGGACTAGCGGGGGATGAAGATACGCAGTATTTT.